The clone carrying this T cell receptor (beta chain) turned up a few times. Treatment given: preoperative locoregional IRX-2 cytokine immunotherapy. This phase Ib study tested locoregional IRX-2 cytokine immunotherapy given before surgery. With 5 bases removed from V and 4 bases from J, the gap between germline ends came to 17 bases. The CDR3 is made up of 15 amino acids. Looked up from germline, CDR1 is MNHGY and CDR2 is SAAAGT. Clones were read by immunoSEQ multiplex PCR, and TCRdb kept only the in-frame ones, dropping some. The table includes tens of thousands of clones, about 75% detected once. The source of the sample is a study of preoperative IRX-2 immunotherapy in early breast cancer.

The clonotype originates from a human donor with breast cancer. This chain uses TRBV6-8 with TRBJ1-2, with D perhaps matching TRBD1 (5 bases). Material: lymph node tissue, obtained after IRX-2 immunotherapy. The chain's CDR3 is CASSPSGGDGYGYTF. DNA of the CDR3: TGTGCCAGCAGTCCATCCGGGGGTGATGGCTATGGCTACACCTTC.